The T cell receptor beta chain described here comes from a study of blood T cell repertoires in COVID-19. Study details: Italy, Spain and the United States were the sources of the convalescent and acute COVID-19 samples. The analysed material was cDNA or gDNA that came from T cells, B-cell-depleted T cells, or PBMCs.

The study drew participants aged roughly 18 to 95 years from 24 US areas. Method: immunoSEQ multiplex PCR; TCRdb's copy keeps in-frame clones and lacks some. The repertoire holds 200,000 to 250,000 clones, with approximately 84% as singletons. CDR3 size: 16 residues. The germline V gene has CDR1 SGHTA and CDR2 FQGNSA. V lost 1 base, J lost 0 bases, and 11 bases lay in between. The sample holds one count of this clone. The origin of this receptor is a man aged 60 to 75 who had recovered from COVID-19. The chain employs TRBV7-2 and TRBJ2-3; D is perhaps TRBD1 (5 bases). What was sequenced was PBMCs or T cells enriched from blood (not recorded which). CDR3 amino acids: CASSLGTLTSTDTQYF. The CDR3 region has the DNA TGTGCCAGCAGCTTAGGGACACTCACTAGCACAGATACGCAGTATTTT.